These T cell receptor beta chains were read from a single sample in a study of T-cell reconstitution after alpha-beta-depleted transplantation in children. TCRdb reanalysed the PCR reads using MiXCR and keeps one entry per CDR3 protein. The sample lists just over 950,000 distinct CDR3 sequences; about 30% were seen once. Sequences were derived from PBMCs, mostly from graft donor cells, sampled 360 days after TCRalphabeta/CD19-depleted stem cell transplant. These receptors were obtained from a boy less than two years old who had a stem cell transplant for SCID, so the T cells may come from the graft donor. The CDR3 runs from the conserved cysteine through the conserved F or W. Each record gives: clone size, D gene, J gene, V gene, CDR3 DNA, CDR3 protein. The D gene is left open where the match is weak. Size is stated for part of the rows, as once, few or many counts, or as a class when the clone is expanded.

>few|TRBD1|TRBJ2-1|TRBV6-5
TGTGCCAGCAGTTACTCGAGGGACAGGGTCAATGAGCAGTTCTTC
CASSYSRDRVNEQFF
>few|TRBD1|TRBJ2-7|TRBV6-2/TRBV6-3
TGTGCCAGCAGGAGGGACAGGGTATCCGACGAGCAGTACTTC
CASRRDRVSDEQYF
>NA|NA|TRBJ1-1|TRBV15
TGTGCCACCAGCTGGGGGCTCATAGGCACTGAAGCTTTCTTT
CATSWGLIGTEAFF
>few|TRBD2|TRBJ2-3|TRBV27
TGTGCCAGCAGTTCGGGACTATCCCACCCCACAGATACGCAGTATTTT
CASSSGLSHPTDTQYF
>NA|NA|TRBJ1-5|TRBV12-3/TRBV12-4
TGTGCCAGCAGACCGGGGAATCAGCCCCAGCATTTT
CASRPGNQPQHF
>few|NA|TRBJ1-2|TRBV25-1
TGTGCCAGCACCCTACAGGGCTATGGCTACACCTTC
CASTLQGYGYTF
>few|TRBD1|TRBJ2-1|TRBV5-1
TGCGCCAGCAGCTTGGATATTTATAGTTCGGGACAGGGGGTCCATGAGCAGTTCTTC
CASSLDIYSSGQGVHEQFF
>NA|NA|TRBJ2-1|TRBV27
TGTGCCAGCAGCCCGCGGGGGCCCCCCTACAATGAGCAGTTCTTC
CASSPRGPPYNEQFF
>NA|NA|TRBJ2-1|TRBV30
TGTGCCTGGACCCACAGGGTGAGCGGTTACAATGAGCAGTTCTTC
CAWTHRVSGYNEQFF
>few|NA|TRBJ2-3|TRBV11-2
TGTGCCAGCAAGCCCGCTGGACCCCTCCGCACAGATACGCAGTATTTT
CASKPAGPLRTDTQYF
>NA|TRBD1|TRBJ1-2|TRBV7-2
TGTGCCAGCAGCTTGGGACAGGGGTTTCTAGGCTACACCTTC
CASSLGQGFLGYTF
>NA|TRBD2|TRBJ2-1|TRBV20-1
TGCAGTGCTAGTTGGGTGGCTAGCGGGGGAGGGGAGCAGTTCTTC
CSASWVASGGGEQFF
>few|NA|TRBJ2-7|TRBV27
TGTGCCAGCAGTTCGTATCGACGCGCCTACGAGCAGTACTTC
CASSSYRRAYEQYF
>NA|NA|TRBJ2-7|TRBV2
TGTGCCAGCAGGGACCCTCCTTACGAGCAGTACTTC
CASRDPPYEQYF
>few|NA|TRBJ2-3|TRBV3-1
TGTGCCACCCAAGGCCAGCGGGCGATAGATACGCAGTATTTT
CATQGQRAIDTQYF
>NA|NA|TRBJ2-7|TRBV5-5
TGTGCCAGCAGCTTGGAGGGGACCGCTGACTACGAGCAGTACTTC
CASSLEGTADYEQYF
>NA|NA|TRBJ1-1|TRBV12-3/TRBV12-4
TGTGCCAGCAGGCGGGGCTGGGACACTGAAGCTTTCTTT
CASRRGWDTEAFF
>NA|TRBD1|TRBJ2-1|TRBV10-3
TGTGCCATCGGAGGACAGGGCAACAATGAGCAGTTCTTC
CAIGGQGNNEQFF
>few|TRBD2|TRBJ2-3|TRBV20-1
TGCAGTGCTAGAGAAGGATCAGGACTAGGAACAGATACGCAGTATTTT
CSAREGSGLGTDTQYF
>few|NA|TRBJ2-1|TRBV13
TGTGCCAGCAGCTCGGGATACTACAATGAGCAGTTCTTC
CASSSGYYNEQFF
>NA|TRBD2|TRBJ2-4|TRBV4-2
TGTGCCAGCAGCCCCCACGCACAGGGAGCGGGAGTAGTAGCCAAAAACATTCAGTACTTC
CASSPHAQGAGVVAKNIQYF
>NA|NA|TRBJ2-5|TRBV12-3/TRBV12-4
TGTGCCAGCAGTCCCCGCGGTAGGGGAGGATGGGAGACCCAGTACTTC
CASSPRGRGGWETQYF
>few|NA|TRBJ2-7|TRBV7-8
TGTGCCAGCAGCTTAGGGGGTTTTGGGGGCGAGCAGTACTTC
CASSLGGFGGEQYF